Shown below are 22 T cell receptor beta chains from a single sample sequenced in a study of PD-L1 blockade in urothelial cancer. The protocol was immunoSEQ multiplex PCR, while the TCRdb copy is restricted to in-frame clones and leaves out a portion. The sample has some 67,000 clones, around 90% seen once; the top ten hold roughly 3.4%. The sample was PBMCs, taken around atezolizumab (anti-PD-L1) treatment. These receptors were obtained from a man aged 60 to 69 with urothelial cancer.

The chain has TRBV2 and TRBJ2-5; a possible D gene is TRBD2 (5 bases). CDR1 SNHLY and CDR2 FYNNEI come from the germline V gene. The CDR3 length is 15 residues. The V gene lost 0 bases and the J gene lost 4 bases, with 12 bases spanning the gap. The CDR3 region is CASSEAGARTETQYF. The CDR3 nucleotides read TGTGCCAGCAGTGAAGCGGGAGCGAGGACAGAGACCCAGTACTTC.

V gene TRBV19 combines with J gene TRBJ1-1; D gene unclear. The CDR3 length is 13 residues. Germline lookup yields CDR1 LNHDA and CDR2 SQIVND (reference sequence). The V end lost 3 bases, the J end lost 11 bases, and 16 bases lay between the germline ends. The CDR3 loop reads CASSIRGSPAAFF. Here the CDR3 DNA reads TGTGCCAGTAGTATTCGAGGGAGCCCGGCGGCTTTCTTT.

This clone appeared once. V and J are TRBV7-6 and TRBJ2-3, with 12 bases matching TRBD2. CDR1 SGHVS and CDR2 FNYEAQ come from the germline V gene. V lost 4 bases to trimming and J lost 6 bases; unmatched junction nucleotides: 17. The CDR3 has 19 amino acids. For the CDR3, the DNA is TGTGCCAGCAGCTCCCCCCTCCGTCTAGCGGGGGGGTCCCGCGATACGCAGTATTTT. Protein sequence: CASSSPLRLAGGSRDTQYF.

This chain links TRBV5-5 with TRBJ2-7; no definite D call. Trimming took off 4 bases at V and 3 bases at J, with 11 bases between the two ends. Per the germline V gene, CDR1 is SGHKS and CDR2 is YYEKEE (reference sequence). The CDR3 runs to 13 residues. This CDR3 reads CASSPSSSYEQYF. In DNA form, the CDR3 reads TGTGCCAGCAGCCCAAGTAGCAGCTACGAGCAGTACTTC.

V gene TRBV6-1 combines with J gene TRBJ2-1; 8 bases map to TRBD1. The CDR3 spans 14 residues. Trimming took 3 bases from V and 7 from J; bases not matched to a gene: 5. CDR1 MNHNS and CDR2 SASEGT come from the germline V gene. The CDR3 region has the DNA TGTGCCAGCAGTGACAGGGGGCAGAAAAATGAGCAGTTCTTC. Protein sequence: CASSDRGQKNEQFF.

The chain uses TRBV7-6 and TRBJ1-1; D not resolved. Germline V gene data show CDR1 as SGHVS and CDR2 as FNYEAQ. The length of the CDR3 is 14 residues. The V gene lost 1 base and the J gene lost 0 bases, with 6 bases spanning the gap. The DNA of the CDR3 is TGTGCCAGCAGCTTAGGTTTAATGAACACTGAAGCTTTCTTT. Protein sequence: CASSLGLMNTEAFF.

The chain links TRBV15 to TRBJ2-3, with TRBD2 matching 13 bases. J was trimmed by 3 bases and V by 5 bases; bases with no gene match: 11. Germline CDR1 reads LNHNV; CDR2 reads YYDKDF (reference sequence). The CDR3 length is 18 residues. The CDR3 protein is CATSQPGLAGTGTDTQYF. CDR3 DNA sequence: TGTGCCACCAGCCAACCGGGACTAGCGGGAACCGGAACAGATACGCAGTATTTT.

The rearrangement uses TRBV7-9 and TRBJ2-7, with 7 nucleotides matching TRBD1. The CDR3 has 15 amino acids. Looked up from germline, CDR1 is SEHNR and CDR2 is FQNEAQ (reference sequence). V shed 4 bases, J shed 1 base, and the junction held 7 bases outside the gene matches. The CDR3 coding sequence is TGTGCCAGCAGCTCCTCGGACAGGAGTTCCTACGAGCAGTACTTC. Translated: CASSSSDRSSYEQYF.

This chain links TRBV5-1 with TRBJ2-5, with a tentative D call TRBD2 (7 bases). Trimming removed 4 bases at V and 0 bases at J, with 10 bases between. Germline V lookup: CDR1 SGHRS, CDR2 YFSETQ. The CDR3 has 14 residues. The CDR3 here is CASSGGAYQETQYF. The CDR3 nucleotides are TGCGCCAGCAGCGGGGGGGCGTACCAAGAGACCCAGTACTTC.

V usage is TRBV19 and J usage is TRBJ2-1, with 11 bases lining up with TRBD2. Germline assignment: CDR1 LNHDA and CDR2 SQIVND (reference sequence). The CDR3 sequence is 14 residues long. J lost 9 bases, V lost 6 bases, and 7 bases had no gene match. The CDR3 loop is CASRGLAAKGEQFF. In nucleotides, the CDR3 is TGTGCCAGTAGGGGACTAGCGGCCAAGGGTGAGCAGTTCTTC.

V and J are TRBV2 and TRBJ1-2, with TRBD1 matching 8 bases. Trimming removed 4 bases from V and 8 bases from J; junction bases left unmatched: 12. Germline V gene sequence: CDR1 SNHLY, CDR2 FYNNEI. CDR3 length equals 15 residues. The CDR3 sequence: CASSGSSGGAGGYTF. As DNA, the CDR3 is TGTGCCAGCAGTGGATCGTCAGGGGGCGCGGGAGGCTACACCTTC.

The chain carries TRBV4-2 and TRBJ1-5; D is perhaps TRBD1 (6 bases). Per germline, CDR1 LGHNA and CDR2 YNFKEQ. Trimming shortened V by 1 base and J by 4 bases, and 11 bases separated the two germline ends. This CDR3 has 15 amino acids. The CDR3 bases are TGTGCCAGCAGCCAAGTGAGACAGGCGAATCAGCCCCAGCATTTT. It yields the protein CASSQVRQANQPQHF.

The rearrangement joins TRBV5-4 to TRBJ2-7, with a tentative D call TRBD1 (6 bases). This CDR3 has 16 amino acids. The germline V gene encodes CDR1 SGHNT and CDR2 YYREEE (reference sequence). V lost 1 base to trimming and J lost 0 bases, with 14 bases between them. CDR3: CASSLMGAGSSYEQYF. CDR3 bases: TGTGCCAGCAGCTTGATGGGGGCAGGGTCCTCCTACGAGCAGTACTTC.

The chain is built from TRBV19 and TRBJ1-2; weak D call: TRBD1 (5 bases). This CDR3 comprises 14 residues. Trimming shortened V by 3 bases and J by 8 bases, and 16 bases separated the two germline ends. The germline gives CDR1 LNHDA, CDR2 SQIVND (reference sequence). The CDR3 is CASSMGGVVGGYTF. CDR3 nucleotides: TGTGCCAGTAGTATGGGGGGGGTGGTTGGAGGCTACACCTTC.

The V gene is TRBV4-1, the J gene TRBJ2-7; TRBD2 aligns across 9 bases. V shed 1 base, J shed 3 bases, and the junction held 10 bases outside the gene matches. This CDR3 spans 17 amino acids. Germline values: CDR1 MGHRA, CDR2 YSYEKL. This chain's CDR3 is CASSQVAGAGGDYEQYF. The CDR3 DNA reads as TGCGCCAGCAGCCAAGTAGCGGGGGCCGGGGGAGACTACGAGCAGTACTTC.

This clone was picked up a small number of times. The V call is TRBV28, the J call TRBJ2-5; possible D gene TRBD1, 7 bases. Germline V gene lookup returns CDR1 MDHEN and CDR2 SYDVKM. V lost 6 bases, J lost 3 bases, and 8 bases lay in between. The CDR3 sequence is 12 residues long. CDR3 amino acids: CASSRGEETQYF. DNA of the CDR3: TGTGCCAGCAGCAGGGGGGAAGAGACCCAGTACTTC.

CDR3 nucleotide sequence: TGTGCCTGGAGTCACGGGTCCGATACGCAGTATTTT. This encodes CAWSHGSDTQYF. The rearrangement links TRBV30 to TRBJ2-3; D is uncertain. Germline V gives CDR1 GTSNPN, CDR2 SVGIG (reference sequence). Trimming left V 2 bases short and J 6 bases short, with 9 bases between. The CDR3 spans 12 residues.

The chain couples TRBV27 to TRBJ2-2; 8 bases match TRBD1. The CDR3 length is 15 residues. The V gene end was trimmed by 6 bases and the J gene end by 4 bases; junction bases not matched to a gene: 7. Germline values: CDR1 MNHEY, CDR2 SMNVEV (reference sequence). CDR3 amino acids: CASRQRTGFTGELFF. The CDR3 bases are TGTGCCAGCAGACAGAGGACAGGGTTCACCGGGGAGCTGTTTTTT.

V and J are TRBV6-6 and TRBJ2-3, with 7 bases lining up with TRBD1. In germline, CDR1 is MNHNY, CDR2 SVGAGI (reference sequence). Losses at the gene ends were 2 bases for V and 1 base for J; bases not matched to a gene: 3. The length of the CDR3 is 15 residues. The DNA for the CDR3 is TGTGCCAGCAGTTACGGCGGACAGGGCACAGATACGCAGTATTTT. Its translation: CASSYGGQGTDTQYF.

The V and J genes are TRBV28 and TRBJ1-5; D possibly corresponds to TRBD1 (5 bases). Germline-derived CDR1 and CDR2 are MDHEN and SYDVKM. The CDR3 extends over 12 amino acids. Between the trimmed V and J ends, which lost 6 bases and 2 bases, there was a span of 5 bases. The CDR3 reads CASRGGNQPQHF. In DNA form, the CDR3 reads TGTGCCAGCAGAGGGGGCAATCAGCCCCAGCATTTT.

The DNA of the CDR3 is TGTGCCAGCAGCCCGGGACTGACCACAGGCGGCTACACCTTC. Translating gives CASSPGLTTGGYTF. The rearrangement joins TRBV7-6 to TRBJ1-2, with TRBD1 as a possible D gene (5 bases). V dropped 5 bases and J dropped 8 bases, with 18 bases sitting between them. The length of the CDR3 is 14 residues. Per germline, CDR1 SGHVS and CDR2 FNYEAQ.

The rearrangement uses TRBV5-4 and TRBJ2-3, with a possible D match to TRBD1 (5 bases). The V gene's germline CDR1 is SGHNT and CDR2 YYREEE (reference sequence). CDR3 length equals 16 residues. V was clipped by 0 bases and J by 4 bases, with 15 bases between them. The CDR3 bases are TGTGCCAGCAGCTTGGAGGGCAGGGTAGATGCAGATACGCAGTATTTT. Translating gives CASSLEGRVDADTQYF.